Below, one T cell receptor beta chain is given with its context. Antigen specificity is unknown. Together with a sample-barcoded 5' primer, a J-beta primer mix was included in a second PCR lasting about 7 to 11 cycles. All samples gave at least 2.5 million CDR3-containing paired-end reads. TCRdb recomputed calls from the 5' RACE reads with MiXCR, one row per CDR3 protein. This table has about 1.8 million distinct CDR3 sequences, about 49% appearing once. The sample belongs to a study of blood T cells in healthy people across ages. CDR3 length: 16 amino acids. V lost 4 bases to trimming and J lost 11 bases; unmatched junction nucleotides: 15. Germline CDR1 is SGHDT and CDR2 is YYEEEE. Overall study results and limits: In the absence of known donor CMV status, changes in expanded clonotypes were possibly confounded. Underestimates were what the diversity estimates from one million T cells were considered to be. The study found more naive CD4+ cells and higher diversity in long-lived than aged donors.

This chain joins TRBV5-6 and TRBJ2-5; TRBD1 matches 12 bases. The sequenced material came from blood. The TCR sequence derives from a woman in her thirties or forties in good health. The CDR3 is CASSLSRDRGQDEQYF. CDR3 DNA: TGTGCCAGCAGCCTATCAAGGGACAGGGGGCAAGATGAGCAGTACTTC.